This TCR beta chain was sequenced in a study of T-cell memory formation after mild COVID-19. Turning to the study itself: TCR clusters showed largely donor specificity.

Germline V gives CDR1 SGHTA, CDR2 FQGNSA. Trimming pared 1 base from V and 9 bases from J, leaving 9 bases between. The CDR3 sequence is 12 residues long. This clonotype is labeled as medium-sized. The authors produced TCR alpha and TCR beta cDNA libraries with sample barcodes and UMIs by 5'RACE using constant-segment primers. TCRdb redid the calling of the 5' RACE reads with MiXCR, one entry per CDR3 protein. This sample carries under 300,000 distinct CDR3 sequences, under 8.5% of them seen once, and the ten largest clones take about 22%. Material for sequencing was PBMCs or a T cell subset sorted from them (not recorded which). This TCR was sampled from a man aged 18 to 35 who had mild COVID-19 (a few samples of this study predate the infection). Cell type and time point are not known. The V and J genes are TRBV7-2 and TRBJ1-1; D uncertain. CDR3 sequence (DNA): TGTGCCAGCAGCTTAGGGCCAAGGCAAGCTTTCTTT. It codes for CASSLGPRQAFF. The whole variable domain, remainder taken from reference TRBV7-2 and TRBJ1-1, is GAGVSQSPSNKVTEKGKDVELRCDPISGHTALYWYRQSLGQGLEFLIYFQGNSAPDKSGLPSDRFSAERTGGSVSTLTIQRTQQEDSAVYLCASSLGPRQAFFGQGTRLTVV.